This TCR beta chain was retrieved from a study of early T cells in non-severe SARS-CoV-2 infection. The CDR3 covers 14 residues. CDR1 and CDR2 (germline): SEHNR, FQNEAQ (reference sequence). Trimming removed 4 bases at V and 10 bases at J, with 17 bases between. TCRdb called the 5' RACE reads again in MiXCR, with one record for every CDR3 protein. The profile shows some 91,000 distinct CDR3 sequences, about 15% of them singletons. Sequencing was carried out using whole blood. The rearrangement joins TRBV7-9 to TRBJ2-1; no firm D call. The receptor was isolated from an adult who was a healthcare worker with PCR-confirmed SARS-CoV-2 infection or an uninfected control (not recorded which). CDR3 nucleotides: TGTGCCAGCAGCTCACAATTTCCCCTAGGGGAGCAGTTCTTC. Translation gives CASSSQFPLGEQFF.